This T cell receptor (beta chain) derives from a study of graft-versus-host responses after intestinal transplantation. About the study: Recipients were all induced with anti-thymocyte globulin, then given tacrolimus and steroids for 2 to 4 years. Study conclusions and caveats: GvH clones turned up in recipient marrow; some had shown up first in ileum or blood.

Turning to this clone: The target antigen is unknown.

After removal of 1 base from V and 5 bases from J, the junction contained 4 bases not matched to a gene. The length of the CDR3 is 13 residues. The germline V gene encodes CDR1 GTSNPN and CDR2 SVGIG (reference sequence). Sequencing used immunoSEQ multiplex PCR; TCRdb keeps in-frame clones, though not all of them. The sample has under 45,000 clones; roughly nine tenths are singletons. The specimen was PBMCs, collected around 270 days after transplant. The gene calls are TRBV30 and TRBJ2-5, with 7 bases that match TRBD1. The receptor comes from a human patient who received an intestinal transplant, so some T cells may come from the graft donor. CDR3 in DNA: TGTGCCTGGAGTGAAGGGGGCGGGGAGACCCAGTACTTC. This encodes CAWSEGGGETQYF.